The 15 T cell receptor beta chains presented below share a single source sample, sequenced in a study of cytomegalovirus exposure and HLA in healthy donors. The assay was immunoSEQ multiplex PCR, and TCRdb's table has in-frame clones only and misses some. The sample carries 350,000 or so clones, 75% to 90% recorded once. The specimen sequenced was PBMCs. The origin of the receptors is a woman under 30 in good health and CMV-seronegative.

The chain employs TRBV7-2 and TRBJ1-3; D is possibly TRBD1 (6 bases). Germline CDR1 is SGHTA and CDR2 is FQGNSA. Trimming pared 3 bases from V and 0 bases from J, leaving 15 bases between. The CDR3 extends over 17 amino acids. This chain's CDR3 is CASSLWAGVDSGNTIYF. The DNA for the CDR3 is TGTGCCAGCAGCTTGTGGGCAGGGGTCGACTCTGGAAACACCATATATTTT.

This chain joins TRBV5-6 and TRBJ2-7; tentative D call: TRBD1 (5 bases). The germline V gene has CDR1 SGHDT and CDR2 YYEEEE. Deletions cut 4 bases from V and 4 bases from J, with 6 bases between. The CDR3 length is 11 residues. The CDR3 DNA follows: TGTGCCAGCAGCGACAGTTACGAGCAGTACTTC. The encoded protein is CASSDSYEQYF. Looking up the rest from reference TRBV5-6 and TRBJ2-7 gives the full variable domain: DAGVTQSPTHLIKTRGQQVTLRCSPKSGHDTVSWYQQALGQGPQFIFQYYEEEERQRGNFPDRFSGHQFPNYSSELNVNALLLGDSALYLCASSDSYEQYFGPGTRLTVT.

The chain couples TRBV27 to TRBJ2-5; D is unresolved. This CDR3 has 15 amino acids. CDR1 is MNHEY and CDR2 is SMNVEV in the germline V gene (reference sequence). Trimming removed 1 base at V and 2 bases at J, with 11 bases between. This CDR3 is CASSLWPGQQETQYF. The CDR3 DNA reads as TGTGCCAGCAGTTTATGGCCTGGGCAGCAAGAGACCCAGTACTTC.

This rearrangement joins TRBV11-1 to TRBJ2-2, with 7 bases matching TRBD1. The CDR3 is made up of 15 amino acids. In germline, CDR1 is SGHAT, CDR2 FQDESV (reference sequence). V was pared by 8 bases and J by 1 base, with 7 bases of the junction left unmatched. The CDR3, as DNA: TGTGCCAGCCAAACAGGGGCCCAGAACACCGGGGAGCTGTTTTTT. It translates to CASQTGAQNTGELFF.

V and J are TRBV9 and TRBJ2-1, with 12 bases lining up with TRBD2. Germline V CDR1 and CDR2: SGDLS, YYNGEE. The CDR3 sequence is 15 residues long. The V segment lost 4 bases and the J segment 7 bases; nucleotides outside the gene matches: 6. CDR3 sequence: CASSTTGTSGNEQFF. In DNA, the CDR3 is TGTGCCAGCAGCACCACCGGGACTAGCGGGAATGAGCAGTTCTTC.

The chain employs TRBV18 and TRBJ1-1, with TRBD1 matching over 7 bases. Germline V gene sequence: CDR1 KGHSH, CDR2 LQKENI. V trimming: 6 bases; J trimming: 3 bases; junction bases outside the gene matches: 10. The length of the CDR3 is 15 residues. The CDR3 loop reads CASSHWDRGDTEAFF. In DNA form, the CDR3 reads TGTGCCAGCTCCCACTGGGACAGAGGGGACACTGAAGCTTTCTTT.

CDR3 in amino acids: CASSFSGGGWGSYNEQFF. The CDR3 DNA reads as TGTGCCAGCAGCTTTTCGGGCGGCGGGTGGGGCTCCTACAATGAGCAGTTCTTC. The chain joins TRBV7-2 to TRBJ2-1; a possible D gene is TRBD2 (5 bases). Germline V gene data show CDR1 as SGHTA and CDR2 as FQGNSA. Between the trimmed V and J ends, which lost 3 bases and 0 bases, there was a span of 18 bases. The CDR3 totals 18 residues.

V is TRBV29-1 and J is TRBJ1-3, with 12 bases identical to TRBD1. This CDR3 region has 20 residues. The trim removed 6 bases at V and 0 bases at J, leaving 18 bases unmatched. Germline lookup yields CDR1 SQVTM and CDR2 ANQGSEA. CDR3 sequence (DNA): TGCAGCGTCCTGGTGTATCCGGGACAGGGGGCAAAAGACTCTGGAAACACCATATATTTT. This encodes CSVLVYPGQGAKDSGNTIYF.

CDR3 sequence reads: CTSSQDLTRAFPHYEQYF. CDR3 in DNA: TGCACCAGCAGCCAAGATCTGACCAGGGCATTCCCACACTACGAGCAGTACTTC. The chain links TRBV1 to TRBJ2-7; the table calls TRBD1, which could not be checked here. TRBV1 is a documented pseudogene. The CDR3 is made up of 18 amino acids.

The V call is TRBV4-1, the J call TRBJ1-2, with a weak D call TRBD1 (6 bases). CDR1 and CDR2 from the germline V gene are MGHRA and YSYEKL. The V end lost 4 bases, the J end lost 6 bases, and 15 bases lay between the germline ends. The CDR3 length is 14 residues. In DNA, the CDR3 is TGCGCCAGCAGCCCGTCCACAGGGAACCATGGCTACACCTTC. Translated, it gives CASSPSTGNHGYTF.

The rearrangement joins TRBV11-1 to TRBJ1-4; D remains unclear. V was shortened by 5 bases and J by 3 bases, with 7 bases between the two germline ends. Germline V gene sequence: CDR1 SGHAT, CDR2 FQDESV (reference sequence). The CDR3 runs to 13 residues. CDR3 DNA sequence: TGTGCCAGCAGCGTCACTTCTAATGAAAAACTGTTTTTT. Its protein is CASSVTSNEKLFF.

This sequence joins TRBV5-1 and TRBJ2-2; 8 nucleotides line up with TRBD2. Trimming cost V 0 bases and J 3 bases; bases outside gene matches: 7. The length of the CDR3 is 17 residues. Germline V lookup: CDR1 SGHRS, CDR2 YFSETQ. The CDR3 region has the DNA TGCGCCAGCAGCTTGGCTCCGACTAGCGTCGACACCGGGGAGCTGTTTTTT. Translation: CASSLAPTSVDTGELFF.

The chain has TRBV5-1 and TRBJ1-1; possible D gene TRBD1, 6 bases. CDR1 is SGHRS, CDR2 YFSETQ, per germline. This CDR3 is 15 amino acids long. The V and J ends lost 4 bases and 5 bases respectively, with 18 bases between them. CDR3 protein: CASSTRTAEGTEAFF. DNA of the CDR3: TGCGCCAGCAGCACGAGGACAGCCGAGGGTACTGAAGCTTTCTTT. Filled out from reference TRBV5-1 and TRBJ1-1, the complete variable domain reads KAGVTQTPRYLIKTRGQQVTLSCSPISGHRSVSWYQQTPGQGLQFLFEYFSETQRNKGNFPGRFSGRQFSNSRSEMNVSTLELGDSALYLCASSTRTAEGTEAFFGQGTRLTVV.

The chain joins TRBV2 to TRBJ1-4; D call uncertain. CDR1 is SNHLY, CDR2 FYNNEI, per germline. This CDR3 comprises 12 residues. V dropped 6 bases and J dropped 9 bases, with 11 bases sitting between them. The CDR3 protein is CASRPGGKKLFF. CDR3 sequence (DNA): TGTGCCAGCAGACCTGGAGGCAAAAAACTGTTTTTT.

V is TRBV13 and J is TRBJ1-4; a weak D match, TRBD1 (6 bases). V was cut by 3 bases and J by 6 bases, with 11 bases left in between. In germline, CDR1 is PRHDT, CDR2 FYEKMQ (reference sequence). This CDR3 region has 14 residues. CDR3 in DNA: TGTGCCAGCAGCTTTGGACAGAGATATGAAAAACTGTTTTTT. Its protein product is CASSFGQRYEKLFF.